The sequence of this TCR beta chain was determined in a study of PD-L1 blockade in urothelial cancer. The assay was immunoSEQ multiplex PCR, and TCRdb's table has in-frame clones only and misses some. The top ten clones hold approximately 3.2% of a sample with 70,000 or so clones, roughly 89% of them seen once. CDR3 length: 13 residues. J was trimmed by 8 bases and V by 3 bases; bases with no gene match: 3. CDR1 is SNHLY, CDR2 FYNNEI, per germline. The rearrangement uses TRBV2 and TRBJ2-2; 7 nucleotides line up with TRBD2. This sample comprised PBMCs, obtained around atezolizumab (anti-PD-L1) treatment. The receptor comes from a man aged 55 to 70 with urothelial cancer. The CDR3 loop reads CASSEGGTGELFF. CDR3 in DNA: TGTGCCAGCAGTGAGGGGGGGACTGGGGAGCTGTTTTTT.